The clone carrying this T cell receptor beta chain was seen at least ten times. This entry comes from a study of T cells in Graves' hyperthyroidism and ophthalmopathy. It was RNA transcripts that yielded the amplified TCR beta CDR3 regions. During a first-round RT-PCR of the TCR CDR3, the HTBI primer set was used. TCRdb ran MiXCR on the multiplex PCR reads and lists one entry per CDR3 protein. The sample gives 350,000 or so distinct CDR3 sequences, roughly a sixth of which show up once; 30% to 40% is in the top ten. What was sequenced was blood. The origin of this receptor is a woman between 25 and 40 years old with Graves' hyperthyroidism that later progressed to Graves' ophthalmopathy.

This CDR3 reads CASSPLGGGYTF. The DNA of the CDR3 is TGTGCCAGCTCACCGTTAGGGGGAGGCTACACCTTC. The chain uses TRBV18 and TRBJ1-2, with D possibly being TRBD1 (6 bases). Trimming left V 3 bases short and J 8 bases short, with 10 bases between. This CDR3 has 12 amino acids. Germline CDR1 and CDR2: KGHSH and LQKENI.